The rows below give T cell receptor beta chains drawn from one sample of a study of T cell responses to AZD1222 COVID-19 vaccine. Clones were read by immunoSEQ multiplex PCR, and TCRdb kept only the in-frame ones, dropping some. The sample consists of 120,000 or so clones, over 75% of them appearing once. The source material was peripheral blood, sampled on day 0 of AZD1222 vaccination. The source of these receptors is an adult in good health. Each CDR3 is given with its conserved first and last residue. D genes are given only for firm matches. Rows give clone size only sometimes, using once, few, many, or a class for an expanded clone.

abundance	d_gene	v_gene	j_gene	CDR3nt	CDR3aa
-	TRBD1	TRBV6-6	TRBJ1-1	TGTGCCAGCAGTTACCCTGGACAGGAAGCTGAAGCTTTCTTT	CASSYPGQEAEAFF
-	TRBD1	TRBV19	TRBJ1-2	TGTGCCAGTAGTACACAGGGGGCTTACTATGGCTACACCTTC	CASSTQGAYYGYTF
-	-	TRBV28	TRBJ1-5	TGTGCCAGCAGTTTTTACGGTTCCCAGCCCCAGCATTTT	CASSFYGSQPQHF
-	-	TRBV28	TRBJ1-5	TGTGCCAGCAGTTTACAGACAGGCCTTAATCAGCCCCAGCATTTT	CASSLQTGLNQPQHF
-	-	TRBV6-5	TRBJ2-6	TGTGCCAGCAGTTACACGGGGCCTGGGGCCAACGTCCTGACTTTC	CASSYTGPGANVLTF
-	TRBD1	TRBV28	TRBJ2-6	TGTGCCAGCAGACCCGGGACAGGGTCTCCTGGGGCCAACGTCCTGACTTTC	CASRPGTGSPGANVLTF
-	TRBD2	TRBV28	TRBJ2-5	TGTGCCAGCAGTTCCGGGCGCGGGAGCAGGGAGGAGACCCAGTACTTC	CASSSGRGSREETQYF
-	TRBD1	TRBV5-4	TRBJ1-2	TGTGCCAGCAGCTTGGAGGACAGGGAGGCCCATGGCTACACCTTC	CASSLEDREAHGYTF
-	TRBD1	TRBV5-5	TRBJ2-5	TGTGCCAGCAGCTCGTTGACAGGGGAGTTTAGAGAGACCCAGTACTTC	CASSSLTGEFRETQYF
-	-	TRBV19	TRBJ2-5	TGTGCCAGTAGTATTCGGCTCCAAGAGACCCAGTACTTC	CASSIRLQETQYF
-	TRBD1	TRBV5-1	TRBJ1-5	TGCGCCAGCAGCTTGGGAGGGACAGGCAATCAGCCCCAGCATTTT	CASSLGGTGNQPQHF
-	-	TRBV18	TRBJ1-2	TGTGCCAGCTCACCGTCGGCGGAAGGGGGCTACACCTTC	CASSPSAEGGYTF
-	TRBD1	TRBV7-9	TRBJ1-2	TGTGCCAGCAGCCTAACAGGGGGCGCGTTCTATGGCTACACCTTC	CASSLTGGAFYGYTF
-	-	TRBV19	TRBJ2-4	TGTGCCAGTAGTATTCGGGTGGGGGGAGGCAAAAACATTCAGTACTTC	CASSIRVGGGKNIQYF
-	TRBD1	TRBV27	TRBJ1-2	TGTGCCAGCAGTTTATCGTACAGGGGGATCTATGGCTACACCTTC	CASSLSYRGIYGYTF
-	TRBD1	TRBV7-6	TRBJ1-6	TGTGCCAGCAGCTCTGGGACAGGGTCGATTTCACCCCTCCACTTT	CASSSGTGSISPLHF
-	TRBD1	TRBV28	TRBJ2-7	TGTGCCAGCAGTACAACAGGGGGCCCGAGCTCCTACGAGCAGTACTTC	CASSTTGGPSSYEQYF
-	TRBD1	TRBV2	TRBJ1-3	TGTGCCAGCAGTGAAAGGAGACAGGGTATTTCTGGAAACACCATATATTTT	CASSERRQGISGNTIYF
-	-	TRBV28	TRBJ1-6	TGTGCCAGCAGTTTAGGATCTAGGGGAGGTTCACCCCTCCACTTT	CASSLGSRGGSPLHF
-	-	TRBV2	TRBJ2-3	TGTGCCAGCAGTGAAATTTTACAGGCCGCGCAAGGGGATACGCAGTATTTT	CASSEILQAAQGDTQYF
-	-	TRBV25-1	TRBJ2-2	TGTGCCAGCAGTGTTGTTGCCGGGGAGCTGTTTTTT	CASSVVAGELFF
-	-	TRBV7-3	TRBJ1-1	TGTGCCAGCAGCTTAAAACCGGGTTTGGGAACTGAAGCTTTCTTT	CASSLKPGLGTEAFF
few	-	TRBV3-1/TRBV3-2	TRBJ2-1	TGTGCCAGCAGCCAAGATCACGGTGGAAACAATGAGCAGTTCTTC	CASSQDHGGNNEQFF
-	-	TRBV10-2	TRBJ2-1	TGCGCCAGCAGCCCCCCAGTGGCGGGGCAGGCGGGTGAGCAGTTCTTC	CASSPPVAGQAGEQFF
-	-	TRBV6-1	TRBJ1-1	TGTGCCAGCAGTGAAGAAGGGCTGAACACTGAAGCTTTCTTT	CASSEEGLNTEAFF
-	-	TRBV28	TRBJ2-7	TGTGCCAGCAGTTATCCAGGCTACGAGCAGTACTTC	CASSYPGYEQYF
-	-	TRBV28	TRBJ1-2	TGTGCCAGCGGAAGTAACTATGGCTACACCTTC	CASGSNYGYTF
-	-	TRBV10-3	TRBJ1-4	TGTGCCATCAGAGATACACGGAATGAAAAACTGTTTTTT	CAIRDTRNEKLFF
-	-	TRBV29-1	TRBJ1-1	TGCAGCGTTGACGGGCCGGGAACTGAAGCTTTCTTT	CSVDGPGTEAFF
once	TRBD1	TRBV27	TRBJ1-1	TGTGCCAGCAGTTCACTCCAGGGGGCGTTGAACACTGAAGCTTTCTTT	CASSSLQGALNTEAFF
-	-	TRBV2	TRBJ1-2	TGTGCCAGCAGTGCACAGCCAAACTATGGCTACACCTTC	CASSAQPNYGYTF
once	TRBD1	TRBV6-5	TRBJ1-2	TGTGCCAGCAGGTCCTCAGGGGGGGCTAACTATGGCTACACCTTC	CASRSSGGANYGYTF
-	-	TRBV4-1	TRBJ2-2	TGCGCCAGCAGCCAGACACCATCCGCGGGTGGGGAGCTGTTTTTT	CASSQTPSAGGELFF
-	-	TRBV9	TRBJ1-3	TGTGCCAGCAGCCCAAACCCCAGCTCTGGAAACACCATATATTTT	CASSPNPSSGNTIYF
-	-	TRBV11-2	TRBJ1-1	TGTGCCAGCAGCTTAGTGGTGGGGCCTGAAGCTTTCTTT	CASSLVVGPEAFF
once	TRBD1	TRBV25-1	TRBJ1-5	TGTGCCAGCAGTGAATCAGGCAGGGGGGCGAATCAGCCCCAGCATTTT	CASSESGRGANQPQHF
-	-	TRBV30	TRBJ1-1	TGTGCCTGGAGTGTCACAAGGGGCACTGAAGCTTTCTTT	CAWSVTRGTEAFF
-	TRBD2	TRBV19	TRBJ2-7	TGTGCCAGTAGTACGGGGGCTAGCGGGAGTGGAGGCGAGCAGTACTTC	CASSTGASGSGGEQYF
-	TRBD2	TRBV11-2	TRBJ2-1	TGTGCCAGCAGCTTAACTAGCGGGCCATCCGAGCAGTTCTTC	CASSLTSGPSEQFF
-	-	TRBV11-1	TRBJ2-5	TGTGCCAGCAGCTTAGATCTAATGGAGACCCAGTACTTC	CASSLDLMETQYF
-	TRBD1	TRBV7-2	TRBJ1-6	TGTGCCAGCAGCACACAGGGGGCAGGTAATTCACCCCTCCACTTT	CASSTQGAGNSPLHF
-	TRBD1	TRBV5-4	TRBJ1-4	TGTGCCAGCAGCTTGGCCAAGGGGGCAAGTGAAAAACTGTTTTTT	CASSLAKGASEKLFF
-	-	TRBV6-5	TRBJ1-1	TGTGCCAGCAGTTACTCTCCCAGCCCAGCTTTCTTT	CASSYSPSPAFF
-	TRBD2	TRBV11-3	TRBJ2-1	TGTGCCAGCAGCGACAAGAAGGTGTCTAGCGGATACAATGAGCAGTTCTTC	CASSDKKVSSGYNEQFF
-	-	TRBV5-1	TRBJ2-1	TGCGCCAGCGGAGAGCTGAATGAGCAGTTCTTC	CASGELNEQFF
-	-	TRBV4-1	TRBJ1-5	TGCGCCAGCAGCCAAGTTAGAGAAGATCAGCCCCAGCATTTT	CASSQVREDQPQHF
-	TRBD1	TRBV28	TRBJ2-7	TGTGCCAGCTGGACAGGTCAGGGTTCCTACGAGCAGTACTTC	CASWTGQGSYEQYF
-	TRBD1	TRBV7-9	TRBJ2-1	TGTGCCAGCAGCTTACTGGGACAGGGTAAGGTAGAGTTCTTC	CASSLLGQGKVEFF
-	TRBD1	TRBV10-1	TRBJ2-2	TGCGCCAGCAGTGAAAACAGGGGCCCTGAGCTGTTTTTT	CASSENRGPELFF
-	-	TRBV11-2	TRBJ1-4	TGTGCCAGCAGCTTAGGGACAGCAACTAATGAAAAACTGTTTTTT	CASSLGTATNEKLFF
-	-	TRBV7-9	TRBJ1-5	TGTGCCAGCAGCTTATTAGGGGGGAATCAGCCCCAGCATTTT	CASSLLGGNQPQHF
once	TRBD2	TRBV5-4	TRBJ2-2	TGTGCCACCGATCGGGGGGGCGCGTCCACCGGGGAGCTGTTTTTT	CATDRGGASTGELFF